The 20 T cell receptor beta chains in this list originate from one sample, sequenced in a study of blood T cell repertoires in COVID-19. Only in-frame clones appear in the TCRdb table, and some are missing; sequencing was by immunoSEQ multiplex PCR. This repertoire shows 88,000 or so clones, roughly 90% found once; its top ten account for less than 9.5%. Input material: peripheral blood. These receptors originate from a man aged 55 to 70 with acute or convalescent COVID-19.

This chain links TRBV2 with TRBJ2-1; 11 nucleotides agree with TRBD2. The ends lost 5 bases at V and 6 bases at J; junction bases unmatched: 9. The CDR3 has 16 amino acids. Germline V gene lookup returns CDR1 SNHLY and CDR2 FYNNEI. In DNA form, the CDR3 reads TGTGCCAGCAGTTGGATAAGACTAGCGGGAAGCAATGAGCAGTTCTTC. Translation gives CASSWIRLAGSNEQFF.

The chain recombines TRBV2 with TRBJ1-6; D possibly corresponds to TRBD1 (5 bases). The CDR3 covers 14 residues. V shed 5 bases and J shed 12 bases, with 17 bases lying between them. From germline, CDR1 is SNHLY and CDR2 FYNNEI. In DNA, the CDR3 is TGTGCCAGCAGTCGGCAGGGCAGTAGGGAACCCCTCCACTTT. It yields the protein CASSRQGSREPLHF. Complete variable domain (other parts from reference TRBV2 and TRBJ1-6): EPEVTQTPSHQVTQMGQEVILRCVPISNHLYFYWYRQILGQKVEFLVSFYNNEISEKSEIFDDQFSVERPDGSNFTLKIRSTKLEDSAMYFCASSRQGSREPLHFGNGTRLTVT.

The V and J genes are TRBV5-1 and TRBJ1-3, with 7 bases that match TRBD1. The CDR3 totals 16 residues. Germline CDR1 reads SGHRS; CDR2 reads YFSETQ. V gave up 4 bases and J gave up 0 bases; unmatched junction bases: 7. CDR3 nucleotide sequence: TGCGCCAGCAGCCGAGGACAGGCGCTCTCTGGAAACACCATATATTTT. This encodes CASSRGQALSGNTIYF.

This clone appeared once. The chain combines TRBV30 with TRBJ2-1; 10 bases are a match to TRBD2. Germline V lookup: CDR1 GTSNPN, CDR2 SVGIG (reference sequence). CDR3 length: 15 residues. Unmatched junction bases numbered 9, after V lost 3 bases and J lost 7 bases. CDR3 bases: TGTGCCTGGAGGAGGGGACTAGCGCCCGGTAATGAGCAGTTCTTC. Translation gives CAWRRGLAPGNEQFF. Complete variable domain (other parts from reference TRBV30 and TRBJ2-1): SQTIHQWPATLVQPVGSPLSLECTVEGTSNPNLYWYRQAAGRGLQLLFYSVGIGQISSEVPQNLSASRPQDRQFILSSKKLLLSDSGFYLCAWRRGLAPGNEQFFGPGTRLTVL.

J is TRBJ1-1 and V is TRBV2, with a weak D call TRBD1 (5 bases). The CDR3 is 14 residues long. The V gene lost 5 bases and the J gene lost 0 bases, with 10 bases spanning the gap. Germline CDR1 SNHLY, CDR2 FYNNEI. CDR3 DNA: TGTGCCAGCAGTCCCCAGGGCATGAACACTGAAGCTTTCTTT. Translating it yields CASSPQGMNTEAFF.

This sequence joins TRBV2 and TRBJ2-2; the D gene is possibly TRBD2 (5 bases). Germline CDR1 reads SNHLY; CDR2 reads FYNNEI. This CDR3 region has 15 residues. The ends were cut back, 6 bases at V and 0 bases at J, with 11 bases in the middle. In DNA, the CDR3 is TGTGCCAGCAGAAGGGAGTCGGCGAACACCGGGGAGCTGTTTTTT. Its translation: CASRRESANTGELFF. The entire variable domain, with the rest obtained from reference TRBV2 and TRBJ2-2, is as follows: EPEVTQTPSHQVTQMGQEVILRCVPISNHLYFYWYRQILGQKVEFLVSFYNNEISEKSEIFDDQFSVERPDGSNFTLKIRSTKLEDSAMYFCASRRESANTGELFFGEGSRLTVL.

This chain connects TRBV15 to TRBJ1-1, with D hard to call. The V end was cut by 1 base, the J end by 7 bases, with 13 bases between. CDR1 and CDR2 from the germline V gene are LNHNV and YYDKDF (reference sequence). The CDR3 loop spans 14 amino acids. The CDR3: CATSRGRDYGEAFF. The CDR3 nucleotides are TGTGCCACCAGCAGAGGAAGAGACTACGGTGAAGCTTTCTTT. The complete variable domain, with remaining parts taken from reference TRBV15 and TRBJ1-1, reads DAMVIQNPRYQVTQFGKPVTLSCSQTLNHNVMYWYQQKSSQAPKLLFHYYDKDFNNEADTPDNFQSRRPNTSFCFLDIRSPGLGDTAMYLCATSRGRDYGEAFFGQGTRLTVV.

This sequence joins TRBV7-2 and TRBJ2-1, with D perhaps TRBD1 (6 bases). V gave up 5 bases and J gave up 3 bases, with 14 bases separating them. CDR1 is SGHTA, CDR2 FQGNSA, per germline. There are 15 residues in the CDR3. The CDR3 here is CASSRTGSSYNEQFF. CDR3 sequence (DNA): TGTGCCAGCAGCCGTACAGGGAGTAGCTACAATGAGCAGTTCTTC.

The chain couples TRBV6-5 to TRBJ2-7; TRBD1 agrees at 8 bases. V lost 4 bases to trimming and J lost 1 base; unmatched junction nucleotides: 6. The CDR3 totals 15 residues. Germline V CDR1 and CDR2: MNHEY, SVGAGI. CDR3: CASSSTGVLSYEQYF. CDR3 DNA sequence: TGTGCCAGCAGTTCGACAGGGGTACTATCCTACGAGCAGTACTTC.

CDR3 DNA sequence: TGTGCCAGCAGCCCCTCCCGACAGCGCTCTAATGAAAAACTGTTTTTT. Protein product: CASSPSRQRSNEKLFF. The rearrangement uses TRBV16 and TRBJ1-4; the D gene is possibly TRBD1 (5 bases). CDR1 KGHSY and CDR2 FQNENV come from the germline V gene. The CDR3 contains 16 residues. V was cut by 4 bases and J by 3 bases, with 15 bases left in between.

This clone was seen more than once but under ten times. The chain recombines TRBV7-9 with TRBJ1-4; TRBD1 matches at 11 bases. The germline V gene has CDR1 SEHNR and CDR2 FQNEAQ (reference sequence). The CDR3 is made up of 15 amino acids. V lost 5 bases, J lost 7 bases, and 6 bases stayed unmatched. The CDR3 DNA reads TGTGCCAGCAGCCAGGACAGGGGGCGATTTGAAAAACTGTTTTTT. This gives the protein CASSQDRGRFEKLFF.

The J gene is TRBJ1-6, the V gene TRBV4-1, with D perhaps TRBD1 (6 bases). V lost 0 bases and J 4 bases, leaving 13 bases between the germline ends. The V gene's germline CDR1 is MGHRA and CDR2 YSYEKL. CDR3 size: 17 residues. The CDR3 sequence: CASSQERGRVYNSPLHF. CDR3 sequence (DNA): TGCGCCAGCAGCCAAGAGCGGGGGCGGGTATATAATTCACCCCTCCACTTT.

This chain links TRBV3-1 (or the pseudogene TRBV3-2) with TRBJ2-5; 8 bases are shared with TRBD1. V lost 6 bases and J lost 5; bases outside the gene matches: 8. The CDR3 length is 14 residues. Looked up from germline, CDR1 is LGHDT and CDR2 is YNNKEL (reference sequence). CDR3 loop: CASRPGQDIETQYF. The DNA of the CDR3 is TGTGCCAGCAGACCGGGACAGGACATCGAGACCCAGTACTTC.

The chain couples TRBV9 to TRBJ2-1, with 7 positions matching TRBD1. This CDR3 spans 14 amino acids. V was pared by 0 bases and J by 6 bases, with 3 bases of the junction left unmatched. Germline V gives CDR1 SGDLS, CDR2 YYNGEE. The CDR3 spells CASSVGTGSNEQFF. CDR3 DNA sequence: TGTGCCAGCAGCGTAGGGACAGGTTCCAATGAGCAGTTCTTC. Full variable domain (remainder filled in from reference TRBV9 and TRBJ2-1): DSGVTQTPKHLITATGQRVTLRCSPRSGDLSVYWYQQSLDQGLQFLIQYYNGEERAKGNILERFSAQQFPDLHSELNLSSLELGDSALYFCASSVGTGSNEQFFGPGTRLTVL.

This chain uses TRBV12-5 with TRBJ1-6, with TRBD1 matching over 9 bases. Germline CDR1 LGHNT, CDR2 FRNRAP. V lost 6 bases, J lost 7 bases, and 7 bases stayed unmatched. CDR3 length: 15 residues. The DNA for the CDR3 is TGTGCTAGTGGCTACGGACAGGGGTCCAATTCACCCCTCCACTTT. Its protein product is CASGYGQGSNSPLHF.

The J gene is TRBJ2-7, the V gene TRBV28; D might be TRBD2 (6 bases). Trimming stripped 3 bases from V and 4 bases from J, with 16 bases between. This CDR3 has 15 residues. Germline values: CDR1 MDHEN, CDR2 SYDVKM. In DNA form, the CDR3 reads TGTGCCAGCAGTTTTCCGGGTCCCGGGGGATACGAGCAGTACTTC. This gives the protein CASSFPGPGGYEQYF.

This chain links TRBV5-6 with TRBJ1-4; TRBD1 agrees at 7 bases. The V and J ends lost 4 bases and 8 bases, in that order; junction bases with no gene match: 8. The germline CDR1 and CDR2 sequences are SGHDT and YYEEEE. This CDR3 spans 14 amino acids. This CDR3 reads CASSGAGTEEKLFF. DNA of the CDR3: TGTGCCAGCAGCGGCGCCGGGACAGAGGAAAAACTGTTTTTT.

The chain carries TRBV12-3 or TRBV12-4 and TRBJ1-2, with D possibly matching TRBD1 (5 bases). The ends were cut back, 2 bases at V and 5 bases at J, with 9 bases in the middle. The CDR3 sequence is 13 residues long. The CDR3 protein is CASSLTGRYGYTF. The CDR3 DNA sequence: TGTGCCAGCAGTTTAACAGGAAGATATGGCTACACCTTC.

This clone was picked up one time. This chain links TRBV6-6 with TRBJ1-5; D is uncertain. Trimming removed 6 bases at V and 6 bases at J, with 15 bases between. The germline V gene has CDR1 MNHNY and CDR2 SVGAGI (reference sequence). The CDR3 has 14 amino acids. The CDR3 sequence is CASRHPREGQPQHF. Here the CDR3 DNA reads TGTGCCAGCAGACACCCGAGGGAGGGTCAGCCCCAGCATTTT.

The gene calls are TRBV5-1 and TRBJ1-1; the D gene is possibly TRBD1 (6 bases). CDR1 is SGHRS, CDR2 YFSETQ, per germline. The CDR3 consists of 11 residues. The V end was cut by 4 bases, the J end by 11 bases, with 12 bases between. CDR3 coding DNA: TGCGCCAGCAGCCAGGGCCAGGGGGCTTTCTTT. Its protein product is CASSQGQGAFF.